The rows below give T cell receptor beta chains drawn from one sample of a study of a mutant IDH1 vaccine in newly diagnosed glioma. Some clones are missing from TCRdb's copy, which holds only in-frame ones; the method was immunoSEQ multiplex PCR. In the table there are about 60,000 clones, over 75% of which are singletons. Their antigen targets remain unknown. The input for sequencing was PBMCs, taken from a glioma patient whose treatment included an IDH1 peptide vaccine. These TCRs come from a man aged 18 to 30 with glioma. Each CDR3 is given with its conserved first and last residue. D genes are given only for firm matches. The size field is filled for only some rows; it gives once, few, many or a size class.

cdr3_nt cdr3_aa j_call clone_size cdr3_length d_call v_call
TGCGCCAGCAGCTTGGCCAGAGCAGCGGGAATCACAGATACGCAGTATTTT CASSLARAAGITDTQYF TRBJ2-3 once 17 TRBD2 TRBV5-1
TGTGCCAGCAGTCCTGGGACAGGCCCGTATTATGGCTACACCTTC CASSPGTGPYYGYTF TRBJ1-2 once 15 TRBD1 TRBV6-5
TGCGCCAGCAGCCAAGGGGGAGCGGAGCTGTTTTTT CASSQGGAELFF TRBJ2-2 . 12 . TRBV4-3
TGTGCCAGCAGCCCAGACGGGGACACTGAAGCTTTCTTT CASSPDGDTEAFF TRBJ1-1 . 13 . TRBV9
TGCGCCAGCAGCCAAAGCGCCGGGACAGGAGCCTACGAGCAGTACTTC CASSQSAGTGAYEQYF TRBJ2-7 . 16 TRBD1 TRBV4-3
TGTGCCAGCAGCGAGACTAGTAGCTGGGATACGCAGTATTTT CASSETSSWDTQYF TRBJ2-3 . 14 . TRBV7-9
TGTGCCAGTAGTATACCGGGACAGGGGTCCTACGAGCAGTACTTC CASSIPGQGSYEQYF TRBJ2-7 . 15 TRBD1 TRBV19
TGTGCCAGCAGCTTAGGGGGGGAGAGGGACGAGCAGTACTTC CASSLGGERDEQYF TRBJ2-7 . 14 . TRBV7-2
TGTGCCAGCAGCCCAGGGTTCGGGAACACTGAAGCTTTCTTT CASSPGFGNTEAFF TRBJ1-1 . 14 . TRBV7-8
TGTGCCAGCGCCGGGACAACCGGCTACACCTTC CASAGTTGYTF TRBJ1-2 . 11 . TRBV6-1